This is a list of T cell receptor beta chains from one sample in a study of shared clonotypes between healthy human individuals. Some clones are missing from TCRdb's copy, which holds only in-frame ones; the method was immunoSEQ multiplex PCR. The sample shows 700,000 to 950,000 clones, 90% to 97% of them seen only once. The sample comprised naive CD8+ T cells sorted from blood. These receptors originate from a man aged 25 to 45 in good health. CDR3s include the opening cysteine and the closing phenylalanine or tryptophan. Each record gives: clone size, V gene, D gene, J gene, CDR3 DNA, CDR3 protein. D genes are given only for firm matches. The size of a clone is reported for some rows only, either as once, few or many, or as a class for expanded clones.

-	TRBV7-9	-	TRBJ2-7	TGTGCCAGCAGCCGGCAACGCGGACTGGGAGTGACGGAGCAGTACTTC	CASSRQRGLGVTEQYF
-	TRBV4-2	-	TRBJ2-1	TGTGCCAGCAGCCAAGATGAAAGAGTCTCCTACAATGAGCAGTTCTTC	CASSQDERVSYNEQFF
-	TRBV7-9	TRBD1	TRBJ2-7	TGTGCCAGCAGCTCCCGGGACAGCGAAGAATGGCGCGAGCAGTACTTC	CASSSRDSEEWREQYF
-	TRBV7-7	-	TRBJ2-2	TGTGCCAGCAGCTTAGCTGTGGGGTTGAGCGGGGAGCTGTTTTTT	CASSLAVGLSGELFF
few	TRBV9	-	TRBJ2-4	TGTGCCAGCAGCGTAGTAAGCGGCGGGATAGGCATTCAGTACTTC	CASSVVSGGIGIQYF
-	TRBV18	-	TRBJ1-3	TGTGCCAGCTCACCACAGGACTCTGGAAACACCATATATTTT	CASSPQDSGNTIYF
-	TRBV7-9	-	TRBJ2-1	TGTGCCAGCAGCCCGACCGGCTGGGATGAGCAGTTCTTC	CASSPTGWDEQFF
-	TRBV5-5	TRBD2	TRBJ2-7	TGTGCCAGCAGCTATTTAAGCGGGAGCCTCTCCTACGAGCAGTACTTC	CASSYLSGSLSYEQYF
-	TRBV7-9	TRBD2	TRBJ2-1	TGTGCCAGCCAAATCCCTACTCCTAGCGGGATAGGCAATGAGCAGTTCTTC	CASQIPTPSGIGNEQFF
once	TRBV7-9	TRBD2	TRBJ2-3	TGTGCCAGCAGCTTAACCCTAGCGGGAGGGCCGGTGGGCGCAGATACGCAGTATTTT	CASSLTLAGGPVGADTQYF
-	TRBV5-1	-	TRBJ2-7	TGCGCCAGCAGCTTGGAGGCAGATAACTACGAGCAGTACTTC	CASSLEADNYEQYF
-	TRBV18	-	TRBJ2-5	TGTGCCAGCTCACCTGAGCCCTATCTAGAGACCCAGTACTTC	CASSPEPYLETQYF
-	TRBV6-5	-	TRBJ2-7	TGTGCCAGCAGTTACGGGCAGCGTGGAGTCTACGAGCAGTACTTC	CASSYGQRGVYEQYF
-	TRBV12-5	TRBD2	TRBJ2-7	TGTGCTAGTGCCCCCCCACTAGCGGGAGCCTACGAGCAGTACTTC	CASAPPLAGAYEQYF
-	TRBV5-1	TRBD1	TRBJ1-5	TGCGCCAGCAGCGAAACAGGGGGCGGAGAGCCCCAGCATTTT	CASSETGGGEPQHF
-	TRBV28	-	TRBJ1-1	TGTGCCAGCAGTTGGTTAGGCCGTGAAGCTTTCTTT	CASSWLGREAFF
once	TRBV4-3	TRBD1	TRBJ1-1	TGCGCCAGCAGCCAAGGGACAGGGGCTACTGAAGCTTTCTTT	CASSQGTGATEAFF
-	TRBV10-1	-	TRBJ1-3	TGCGCCAGCAGCCCGGAGAACTCTGGAAACACCATATATTTT	CASSPENSGNTIYF
-	TRBV29-1	-	TRBJ1-2	TGCAGCGTTGAGGGGGGTGTGGATGGCTACACCTTC	CSVEGGVDGYTF
-	TRBV27	TRBD2	TRBJ2-1	TGTGCCAGCAGTTCTAGCGGGATATACAATGAGCAGTTCTTC	CASSSSGIYNEQFF
-	TRBV7-2	-	TRBJ2-7	TGTGCCAGCAGCTTAGTCGAGGGAGTACACGAGCAGTACTTC	CASSLVEGVHEQYF
-	TRBV11-2	TRBD2	TRBJ2-1	TGTGCCAGCAGCTCAGGACTAGCGGGGCCCTACAATGAAAGGTTCTTC	CASSSGLAGPYNERFF
-	TRBV18	-	TRBJ1-1	TGTGCCAGCTCACCACCTACAGGTTGGGCTGAAGCTTTCTTT	CASSPPTGWAEAFF
-	TRBV10-2	TRBD2	TRBJ2-3	TGCGCCAGCAGTGATACTAGCGGTAGGGCAGTTACGCAGTATTTT	CASSDTSGRAVTQYF
-	TRBV6-5	-	TRBJ2-7	TGTGCCAGCAGCCCCGGGACCTCGGGTTCCTACGAGCAGTACTTC	CASSPGTSGSYEQYF
-	TRBV7-9	TRBD2	TRBJ2-7	TGTGCCAGCAGCTTGGAGGGTACTAGCGGGAGGTACGAGCAGTACTTC	CASSLEGTSGRYEQYF
few	TRBV20-1	-	TRBJ2-7	TGCAGTGTCCCCGGGAACTACGAGCAGTACTTC	CSVPGNYEQYF
few	TRBV4-3	TRBD1	TRBJ2-7	TGCGCCAGCAGCCCGGACAGGGGGGGCAACGAGCAGTACTTC	CASSPDRGGNEQYF
-	TRBV9	TRBD2	TRBJ2-2	TGTGCCAGCAGCGTAACTAGCGGGAGGGGAACCGGGGAGCTGTTTTTT	CASSVTSGRGTGELFF
-	TRBV27	TRBD1	TRBJ2-1	TGTGCCAGCAGTATTCTACCCGGGACAGTATACAATGAGCAGTTCTTC	CASSILPGTVYNEQFF
-	TRBV9	-	TRBJ1-2	TGTGCCAGCTGTTGTTCTTTGGTGGGCTACACCTTC	CASCCSLVGYTF
-	TRBV7-9	TRBD2	TRBJ2-5	TGTGCCAGCAGCACCAGCTGGACTAGCGGGAGGGAGACCCAGTACTTC	CASSTSWTSGRETQYF
-	TRBV5-1	-	TRBJ1-2	TGCGCCAGCAGCTTGGAAACAAGGGGGAACGGCTACACCTTC	CASSLETRGNGYTF
-	TRBV6-5	-	TRBJ1-6	TGTGCCAGCAGTTACTCGACCGGGACCCTCCACTTT	CASSYSTGTLHF
-	TRBV29-1	TRBD2	TRBJ2-5	TGCAGCGTGGGTAAGCGGGGCATCCAAGAGACCCAGTACTTC	CSVGKRGIQETQYF
-	TRBV29-1	-	TRBJ2-3	TGCAGCGTTCAGGGTGGTATTAAGGATACGCAGTATTTT	CSVQGGIKDTQYF